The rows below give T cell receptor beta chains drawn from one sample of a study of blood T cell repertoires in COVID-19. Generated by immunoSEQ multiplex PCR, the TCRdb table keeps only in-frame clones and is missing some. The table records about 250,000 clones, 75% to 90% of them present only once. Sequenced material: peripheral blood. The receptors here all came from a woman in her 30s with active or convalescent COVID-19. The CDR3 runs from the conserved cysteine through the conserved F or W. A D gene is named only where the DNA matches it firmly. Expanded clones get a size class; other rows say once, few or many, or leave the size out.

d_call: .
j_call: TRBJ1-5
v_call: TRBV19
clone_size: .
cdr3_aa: CASSTGHQGNQPQHF

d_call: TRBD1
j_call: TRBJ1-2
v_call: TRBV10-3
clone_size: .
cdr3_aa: CAISRGQAVTF

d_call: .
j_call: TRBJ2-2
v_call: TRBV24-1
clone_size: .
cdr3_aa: CATPTPAGELFF

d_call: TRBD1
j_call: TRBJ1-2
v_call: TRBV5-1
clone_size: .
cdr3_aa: CASSPRGGTGLNYGYTF

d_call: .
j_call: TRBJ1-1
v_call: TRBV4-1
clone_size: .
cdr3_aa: CASSQDGDEAFF

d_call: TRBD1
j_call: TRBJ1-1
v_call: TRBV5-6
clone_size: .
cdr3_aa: CASSLDRGGYAEAFF

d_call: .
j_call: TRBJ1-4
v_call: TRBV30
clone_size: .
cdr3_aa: CAWSPTGEKLFF

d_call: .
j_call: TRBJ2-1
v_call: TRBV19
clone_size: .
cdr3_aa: CASSIGQVNNNEQFF

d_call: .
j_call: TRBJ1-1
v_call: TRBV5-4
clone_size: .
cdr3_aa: CASSLPAGATNTEAFF

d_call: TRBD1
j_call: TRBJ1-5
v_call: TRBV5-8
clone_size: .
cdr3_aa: CASSYTGTGADQPQHF

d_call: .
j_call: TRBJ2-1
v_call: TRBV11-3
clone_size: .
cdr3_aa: CASSSGLLNEQFF

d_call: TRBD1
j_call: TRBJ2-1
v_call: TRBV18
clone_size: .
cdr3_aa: CASSPDRSSYNEQFF

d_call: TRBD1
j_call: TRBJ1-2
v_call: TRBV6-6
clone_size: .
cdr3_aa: CASSKDRGSANYGYTF

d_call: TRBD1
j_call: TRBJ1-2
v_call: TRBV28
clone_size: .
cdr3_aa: CASSNRGYGYTF

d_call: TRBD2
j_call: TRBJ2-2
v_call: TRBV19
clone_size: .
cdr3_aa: CASSILAGALTGELFF

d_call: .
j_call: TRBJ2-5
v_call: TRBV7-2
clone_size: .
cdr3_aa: CASSPRDNQETQYF

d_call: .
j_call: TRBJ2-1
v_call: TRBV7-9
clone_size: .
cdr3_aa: CASSLGEVLSSADLF

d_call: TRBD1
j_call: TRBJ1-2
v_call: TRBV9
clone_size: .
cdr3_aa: CASSVALTGGKDGYTF

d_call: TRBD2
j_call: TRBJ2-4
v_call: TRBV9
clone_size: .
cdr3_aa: CASSVGEGTLKNIQYF

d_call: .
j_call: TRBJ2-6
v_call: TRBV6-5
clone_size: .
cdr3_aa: CASKGRRVGANVLTF

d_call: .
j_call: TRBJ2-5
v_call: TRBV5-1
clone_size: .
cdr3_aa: CASSLRYQETQYF

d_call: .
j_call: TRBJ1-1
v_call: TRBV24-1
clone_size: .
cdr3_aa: CATSESGGATEAFF

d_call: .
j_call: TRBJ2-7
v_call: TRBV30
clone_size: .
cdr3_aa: CAWSGASEQYF

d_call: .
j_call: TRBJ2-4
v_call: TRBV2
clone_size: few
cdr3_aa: CASSELEGTRAKNIQYF

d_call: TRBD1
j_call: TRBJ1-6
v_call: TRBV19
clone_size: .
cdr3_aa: CASNPRQGNSPLHF

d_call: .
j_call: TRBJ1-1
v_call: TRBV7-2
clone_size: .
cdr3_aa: CASSFGRANTEAFF

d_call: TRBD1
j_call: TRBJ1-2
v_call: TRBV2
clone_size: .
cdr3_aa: CASSEQGGGGYTF